The 5 T cell receptor beta chains given below trace back to one sample, sequenced in a study of T-cell memory formation after mild COVID-19. MiXCR, run by TCRdb on the 5' RACE reads, gives a single entry per CDR3 protein. The top ten hold just over 2% of the sample, which has 130,000 to 150,000 distinct CDR3 sequences, around 5.8% seen once. Sequenced sample: PBMCs or a T cell subset sorted from them (not recorded which). Every receptor here comes from an adult woman who had mild COVID-19 (a few samples of this study predate the infection). Cell type and time point are not known.

The V gene is TRBV27, the J gene TRBJ1-1; D remains ambiguous. The CDR3 loop spans 14 amino acids. Trimming left V 5 bases short and J 5 bases short, with 15 bases between. Looked up from germline, CDR1 is MNHEY and CDR2 is SMNVEV (reference sequence). The CDR3, as DNA: TGTGCCAGCAGTCTACGATGGTCGGTAACTGAAGCTTTCTTT. It encodes CASSLRWSVTEAFF.

This clonotype was observed at least ten times. J is TRBJ1-2 and V is TRBV5-6; tentatively, D is TRBD1 (5 bases). The V gene's germline CDR1 is SGHDT and CDR2 YYEEEE. V lost 4 bases and J 5 bases, leaving 15 bases between the germline ends. The CDR3 runs 14 residues. The CDR3 loop is CASSLRRGDYGYTF. CDR3 DNA sequence: TGTGCCAGCAGCCTGAGGCGGGGGGATTATGGCTACACCTTC.

This clonotype came up a few times. The V call is TRBV11-2, the J call TRBJ1-1, with TRBD1 matching 7 bases. Trimming cost V 1 base and J 4 bases; bases outside gene matches: 12. CDR3 length: 17 residues. CDR1 and CDR2 (germline): SGHAT, FQNNGV. As DNA, the CDR3 is TGTGCCAGCAGCTTAGCCCGGGACAGAAAAAAGGGCACTGAAGCTTTCTTT. It yields the protein CASSLARDRKKGTEAFF.

This clonotype was recorded many times. The gene calls are TRBV6-5 and TRBJ2-1; 7 bases match TRBD1. V lost 5 bases to trimming and J lost 4 bases; unmatched junction nucleotides: 8. CDR3 length equals 15 residues. Germline assignment: CDR1 MNHEY and CDR2 SVGAGI. CDR3 bases: TGTGCCAGCAGTGGGAGACAGGGACCATACAATGAGCAGTTCTTC. This sequence encodes CASSGRQGPYNEQFF.

In its sample, this clonotype was seen a few times. The rearrangement uses TRBV7-8 and TRBJ2-3; D remains unclear. In germline, CDR1 is SGHVS, CDR2 FQNEAQ. This CDR3 has 17 amino acids. V lost 1 base and J lost 2, with 16 bases in between. The CDR3 protein is CASSLGGLGPLTDTQYF. CDR3 nucleotide sequence: TGTGCCAGCAGCTTAGGGGGATTAGGCCCCCTCACAGATACGCAGTATTTT. Combining the CDR3 with reference TRBV7-8 and TRBJ2-3 gives the whole variable domain GAGVSQSPRYKVAKRGQDVALRCDPISGHVSLFWYQQALGQGPEFLTYFQNEAQLDKSGLPSDRFFAERPEGSVSTLKIQRTQQEDSAVYLCASSLGGLGPLTDTQYFGPGTRLTVL.